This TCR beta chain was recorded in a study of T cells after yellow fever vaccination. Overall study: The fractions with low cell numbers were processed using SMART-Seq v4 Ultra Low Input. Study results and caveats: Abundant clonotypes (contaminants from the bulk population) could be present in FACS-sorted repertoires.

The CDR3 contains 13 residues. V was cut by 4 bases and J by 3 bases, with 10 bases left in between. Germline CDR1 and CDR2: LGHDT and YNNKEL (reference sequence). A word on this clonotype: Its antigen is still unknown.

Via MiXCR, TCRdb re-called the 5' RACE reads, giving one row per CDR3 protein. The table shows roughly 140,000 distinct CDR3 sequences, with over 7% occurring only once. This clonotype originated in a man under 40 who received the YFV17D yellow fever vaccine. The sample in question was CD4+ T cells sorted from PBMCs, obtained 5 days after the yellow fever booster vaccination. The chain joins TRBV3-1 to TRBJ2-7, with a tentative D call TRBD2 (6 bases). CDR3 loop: CASSPQAGYEQYF. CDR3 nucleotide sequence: TGTGCCAGCAGCCCCCAAGCGGGCTACGAGCAGTACTTC.